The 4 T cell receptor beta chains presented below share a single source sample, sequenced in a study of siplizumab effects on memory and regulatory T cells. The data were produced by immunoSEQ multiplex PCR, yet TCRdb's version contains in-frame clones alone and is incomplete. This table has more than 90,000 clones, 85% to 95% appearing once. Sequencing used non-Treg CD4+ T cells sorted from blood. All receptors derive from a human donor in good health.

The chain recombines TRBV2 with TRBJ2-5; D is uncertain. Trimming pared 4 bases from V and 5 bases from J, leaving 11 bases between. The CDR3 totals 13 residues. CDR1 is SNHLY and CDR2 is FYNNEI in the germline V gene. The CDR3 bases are TGTGCCAGCAGTGCCCGGGTTTCGGAGACCCAGTACTTC. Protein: CASSARVSETQYF.

CDR3 sequence: CASSPRAGGNQPQHF. Here the CDR3 DNA reads TGTGCCAGCAGCCCAAGGGCAGGGGGAAATCAGCCCCAGCATTTT. The V call is TRBV9, the J call TRBJ1-5; 7 bases fit TRBD1. Germline CDR1 reads SGDLS; CDR2 reads YYNGEE. The ends lost 4 bases at V and 4 bases at J; junction bases unmatched: 8. The CDR3 is made up of 15 amino acids.

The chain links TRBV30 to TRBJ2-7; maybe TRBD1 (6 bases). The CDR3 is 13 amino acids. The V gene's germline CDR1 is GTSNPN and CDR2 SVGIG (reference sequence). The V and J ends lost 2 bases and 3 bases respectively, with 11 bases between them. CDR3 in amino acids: CAWSKGEYYEQYF. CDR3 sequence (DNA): TGTGCCTGGAGTAAGGGGGAATACTACGAGCAGTACTTC.

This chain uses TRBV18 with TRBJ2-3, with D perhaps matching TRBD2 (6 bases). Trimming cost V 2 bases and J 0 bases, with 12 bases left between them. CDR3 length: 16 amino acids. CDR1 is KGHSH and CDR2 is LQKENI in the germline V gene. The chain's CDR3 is CASSPDTGTSTDTQYF. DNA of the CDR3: TGTGCCAGCTCACCAGACACCGGGACTAGCACAGATACGCAGTATTTT.